This T cell receptor beta chain stems from a study of T cell responses to AZD1222 COVID-19 vaccine. Study-level points and caveats: CD4 TCRs covered the whole spike, strongest at regions 160-218 and 743-854. Most donors were white British, females outnumbered males, and clonal diversity was possibly underestimated.

V was trimmed by 0 bases and J by 3 bases, leaving 12 bases between them. The germline V gene encodes CDR1 MGHRA and CDR2 YSYEKL. This CDR3 has 15 amino acids. Sequencing used immunoSEQ multiplex PCR; TCRdb keeps in-frame clones, though not all of them. The sample records 190,000 or so clones, roughly nine tenths being singletons. On this clone itself: Its antigen remains unknown. The same CDR3 can be traced to other DNA sequences in this sample.

The specimen comprised peripheral blood, sampled 28 days after the second AZD1222 dose. The TCR comes from an adult who received the AZD1222 COVID-19 vaccine. The chain is built from TRBV4-1 and TRBJ2-7, with no clear D. The chain's CDR3 is CASSQDSAGNYEQYF. The DNA for the CDR3 is TGCGCCAGCAGCCAAGACTCGGCAGGTAACTACGAGCAGTACTTC.